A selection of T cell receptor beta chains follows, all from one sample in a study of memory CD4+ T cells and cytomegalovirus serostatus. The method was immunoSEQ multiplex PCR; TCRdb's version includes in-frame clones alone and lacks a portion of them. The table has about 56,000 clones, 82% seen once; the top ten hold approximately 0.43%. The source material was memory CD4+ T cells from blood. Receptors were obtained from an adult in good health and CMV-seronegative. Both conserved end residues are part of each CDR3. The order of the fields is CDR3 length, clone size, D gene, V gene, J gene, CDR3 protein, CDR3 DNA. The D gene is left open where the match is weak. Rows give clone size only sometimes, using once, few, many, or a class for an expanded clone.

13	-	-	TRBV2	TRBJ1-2	CASSVEEHYGYTF	TGTGCCAGCTCGGTGGAGGAACACTATGGCTACACCTTC
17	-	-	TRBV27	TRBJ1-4	CASSLGRIGRRNEKLFF	TGTGCCAGCAGTTTAGGGAGGATAGGAAGACGTAATGAAAAACTGTTTTTT
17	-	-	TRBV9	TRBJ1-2	CASSERDGRREARGYTF	TGTGCCAGCAGCGAGAGGGACGGCCGTCGAGAGGCGAGAGGCTACACCTTC
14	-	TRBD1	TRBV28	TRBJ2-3	CASQGQGGADTQYF	TGTGCCAGCCAGGGACAGGGAGGCGCAGATACGCAGTATTTT
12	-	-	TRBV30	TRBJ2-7	CAWSPYEAEQYF	TGTGCCTGGAGTCCTTACGAGGCCGAGCAGTACTTC
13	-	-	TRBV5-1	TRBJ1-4	CASSLGQASGLFF	TGCGCCAGCAGCCTGGGTCAGGCCTCGGGGCTGTTTTTT
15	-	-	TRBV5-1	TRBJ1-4	CASSLARGASEKLFF	TGCGCCAGCAGCTTGGCACGGGGGGCAAGTGAAAAACTGTTTTTT
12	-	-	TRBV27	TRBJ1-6	CASRRRESPLHF	TGTGCCAGCAGAAGGCGGGAATCACCCCTCCACTTT
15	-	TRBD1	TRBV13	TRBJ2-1	CASSFRFRGWGEQFF	TGTGCCAGCAGCTTCCGATTCAGGGGGTGGGGTGAGCAGTTCTTC
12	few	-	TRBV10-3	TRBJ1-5	CAIKGEGQPQHF	TGTGCCATCAAGGGTGAGGGTCAGCCCCAGCATTTT
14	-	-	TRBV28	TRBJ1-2	CAATGRRRDYGYTF	TGTGCCGCAACTGGGCGGCGGCGGGACTATGGCTACACCTTC
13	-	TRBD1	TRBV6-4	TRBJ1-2	CASTATGRSGYTF	TGTGCCAGCACCGCGACAGGGAGGAGTGGCTACACCTTC
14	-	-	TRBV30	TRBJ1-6	CAWTRQAFNSPLHF	TGTGCCTGGACCCGACAGGCTTTCAATTCACCCCTCCACTTT
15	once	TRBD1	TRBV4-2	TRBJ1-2	CASSEEGGADYGYTF	TGTGCCAGCAGCGAAGAAGGGGGCGCTGACTATGGCTACACCTTC